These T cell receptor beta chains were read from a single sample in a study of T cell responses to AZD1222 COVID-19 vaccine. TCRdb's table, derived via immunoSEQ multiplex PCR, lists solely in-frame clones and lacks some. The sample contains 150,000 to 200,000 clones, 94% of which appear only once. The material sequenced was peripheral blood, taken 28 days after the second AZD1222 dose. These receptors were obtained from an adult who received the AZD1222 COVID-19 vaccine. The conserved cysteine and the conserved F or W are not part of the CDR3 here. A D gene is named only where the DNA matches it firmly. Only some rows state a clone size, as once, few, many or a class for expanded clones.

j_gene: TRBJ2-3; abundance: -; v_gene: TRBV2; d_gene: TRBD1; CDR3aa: ASSPNRGDTQY
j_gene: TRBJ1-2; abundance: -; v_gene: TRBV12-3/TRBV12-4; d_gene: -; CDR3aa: ASSPSVNYGYT
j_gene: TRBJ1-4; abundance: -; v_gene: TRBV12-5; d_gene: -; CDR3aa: ASGSTSSPNEKLF
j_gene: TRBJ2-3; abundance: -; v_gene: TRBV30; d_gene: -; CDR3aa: AWSETKWASLA
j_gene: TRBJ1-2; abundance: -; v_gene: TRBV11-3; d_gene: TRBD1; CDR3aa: ASRHTGTGGPINYGYT
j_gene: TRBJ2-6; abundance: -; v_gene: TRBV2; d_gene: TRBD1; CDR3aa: ASSPRQGAGANVLT
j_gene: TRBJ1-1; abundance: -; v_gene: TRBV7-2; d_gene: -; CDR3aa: ASSSSQGRLNTEAF
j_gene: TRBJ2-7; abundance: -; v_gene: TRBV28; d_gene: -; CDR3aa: ASSLSRYEQY
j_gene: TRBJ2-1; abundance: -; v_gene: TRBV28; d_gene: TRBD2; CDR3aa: ASSLRLAGVKEQF
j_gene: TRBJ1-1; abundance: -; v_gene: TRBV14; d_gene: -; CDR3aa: ASSQVNTEAF
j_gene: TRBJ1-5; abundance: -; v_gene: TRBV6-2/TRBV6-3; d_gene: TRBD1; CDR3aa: ASSRDRGSDQPQH
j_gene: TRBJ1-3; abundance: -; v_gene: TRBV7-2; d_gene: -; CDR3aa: ASTLRPPGTGNTIY
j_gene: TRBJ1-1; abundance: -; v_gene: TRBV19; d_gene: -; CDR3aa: ASSIAGRTEAF
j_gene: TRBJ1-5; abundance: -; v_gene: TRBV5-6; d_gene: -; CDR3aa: ASSLARGDPRVPQH
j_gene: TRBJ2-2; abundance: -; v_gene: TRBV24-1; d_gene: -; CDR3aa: ATSERSAGELF
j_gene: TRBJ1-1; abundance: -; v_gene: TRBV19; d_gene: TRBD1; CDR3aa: ATWTGVEAF
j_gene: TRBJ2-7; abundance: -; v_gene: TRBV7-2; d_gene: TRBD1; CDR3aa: ASSLDRGFTYEQY
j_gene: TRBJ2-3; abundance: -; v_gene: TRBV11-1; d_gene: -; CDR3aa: ASSLQGTDTQY
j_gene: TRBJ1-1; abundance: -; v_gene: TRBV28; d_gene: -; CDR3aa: ASSFNGLTSNTEAF
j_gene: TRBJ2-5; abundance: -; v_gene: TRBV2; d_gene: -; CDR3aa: ASTIEDGRVLQETQY
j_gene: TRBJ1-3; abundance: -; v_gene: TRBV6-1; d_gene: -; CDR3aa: ASSERSYTGNTIY
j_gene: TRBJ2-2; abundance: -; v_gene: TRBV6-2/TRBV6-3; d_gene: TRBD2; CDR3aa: ASSGTSVGTGELF
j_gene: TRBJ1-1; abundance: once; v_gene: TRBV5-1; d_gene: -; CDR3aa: ASSLATGTSNTEAF
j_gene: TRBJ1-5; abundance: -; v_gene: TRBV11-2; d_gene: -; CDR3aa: ASSFGGIQPQH
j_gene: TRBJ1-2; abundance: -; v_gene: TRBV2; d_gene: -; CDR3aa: ASSEAPSLLNYGYT
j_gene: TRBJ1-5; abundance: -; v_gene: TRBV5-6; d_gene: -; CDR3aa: ASSLAYGSQH
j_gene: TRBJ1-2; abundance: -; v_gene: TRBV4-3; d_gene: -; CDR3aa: ASSQDPSLDIRFRGYT
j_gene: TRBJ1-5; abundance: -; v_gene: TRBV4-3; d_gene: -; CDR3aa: AGGGQQPQH